This T cell receptor beta chain was retrieved from a study of CXCR3-negative and CXCR3-positive naive CD8 T cells. Study at large: Sequencing yielded some 150 million TRB reads, roughly 1.5 +/- 0.3 million per library.

Findings and caveats of the study: TRBV-TRBJ usage was alike in naive CXCR3-negative and CXCR3-positive cells but differed in memory cells. High diversity, comparable across both naive subsets, contrasted with much lower diversity in memory CD8+ cells. With CXCR3 expression partially decreased after cryopreservation, most assays relied on fresh PBMCs.

Details on this clonotype: Its antigen is undetermined.

The CDR3 is made up of 13 amino acids. The germline CDR1 and CDR2 sequences are SEHNR and FQNEAQ (reference sequence). The TRB cDNA libraries were prepared by 5' RACE with UMI labels. TCRdb re-called the 5' RACE reads and catalogs CDR3 proteins one per entry, DNA excluded. Across 60,000 or so distinct CDR3 sequences, the top ten clones capture 20% to 25% of the sample. The sequencing sample was made of memory CD8+ T cells from blood. This clonotype was sampled from a human donor in good health. Some clones in this sample may be carry-over from other donors' samples. The V and J genes are TRBV7-9 and TRBJ2-1; checking the TCRdb D call of TRBD1 is not possible without DNA. The CDR3 sequence: CASSPGADNEQFF.